A selection of T cell receptor beta chains follows, all from one sample in a study of T cells after yellow fever vaccination. TCRdb redid the calling of the 5' RACE reads with MiXCR, one entry per CDR3 protein. The sample has a few hundred thousand distinct CDR3 sequences, roughly 6.2% seen once. Sequenced material: PBMCs, taken 5 days after the yellow fever booster vaccination. Receptors originate from a man aged 25 to 45 who received the YFV17D yellow fever vaccine. Both conserved end residues are part of each CDR3. The D gene is left open where the match is weak. Clone size is stated in some rows and not others, as once, few, many or a class when expanded.

abundance,v_gene,j_gene,d_gene,CDR3aa,CDR3nt
few,TRBV20-1,TRBJ2-5,TRBD2,CCARVWASGRAFETQYF,TGCTGTGCTAGAGTGTGGGCTAGCGGGAGGGCCTTTGAGACCCAGTACTTC
.,TRBV20-1,TRBJ2-5,.,CSARDRHTLAETQYF,TGCAGTGCTAGAGACCGGCACACCCTTGCGGAGACCCAGTACTTC
few,TRBV7-9,TRBJ2-2,.,CASSYRRPNTGELFF,TGTGCCAGCAGCTACAGAAGGCCGAACACCGGGGAGCTGTTTTTT
few,TRBV9,TRBJ1-1,.,CASSVDRQTEAFF,TGTGCCAGCAGCGTAGACAGGCAGACTGAAGCTTTCTTT
many,TRBV3-1,TRBJ2-3,TRBD1,CATRHRGNTQYF,TGTGCCACAAGGCACAGGGGGAATACGCAGTATTTT
.,TRBV12-3/TRBV12-4,TRBJ2-3,.,CASSLGRGGGDTQYF,TGTGCCAGCAGTTTAGGTCGGGGCGGCGGTGATACGCAGTATTTT
few,TRBV19,TRBJ2-5,.,CASSPRQAVQETQYF,TGTGCCAGTAGTCCTCGACAGGCCGTCCAAGAGACCCAGTACTTC
few,TRBV20-1,TRBJ2-1,.,CSARVRLFNEQFF,TGCAGTGCTAGAGTTAGATTGTTCAATGAGCAGTTCTTC
.,TRBV5-8,TRBJ2-5,.,CASSRDQGTYGAQYF,TGTGCCAGCAGCCGGGACCAGGGCACCTATGGGGCCCAGTACTTC
many,TRBV4-2,TRBJ2-4,TRBD2,CASSQDIAGAKNIQYF,TGTGCCAGCAGCCAAGATATAGCGGGAGCCAAAAACATTCAGTACTTC
many,TRBV7-2,TRBJ1-2,.,CASSSREGGWGYTF,TGTGCCAGCAGCTCCCGCGAGGGGGGTTGGGGCTACACCTTC
few,TRBV4-3,TRBJ2-7,TRBD2,CASSQETGRADWGMKYEQYF,TGCGCCAGCAGCCAAGAAACGGGGAGGGCCGATTGGGGGATGAAATACGAGCAGTACTTC
few,TRBV6-1,TRBJ2-7,.,CASTTAGTGEQYF,TGTGCCAGCACCACCGCAGGTACTGGAGAGCAGTACTTC
many,TRBV9,TRBJ2-5,TRBD2,CASSVDGRGETQYF,TGTGCCAGCAGCGTAGACGGGAGGGGGGAGACCCAGTACTTC
few,TRBV4-2,TRBJ2-2,TRBD2,CASSQDGLTSGFPGELFF,TGTGCCAGCAGCCAAGATGGGTTGACTAGCGGATTTCCCGGGGAGCTGTTTTTT
.,TRBV7-2,TRBJ1-6,.,CASSLSVVLGRTPLHF,TGTGCCAGCAGCTTATCAGTAGTGTTAGGAAGAACACCCCTCCACTTT
few,TRBV5-4,TRBJ2-7,.,CASSPADSYEQYF,TGTGCCAGCTCACCGGCAGATTCCTACGAGCAGTACTTC
many,TRBV29-1,TRBJ2-1,TRBD2,CSVAGTSGGYSYNEQFF,TGCAGCGTTGCCGGGACTAGCGGGGGGTACTCCTACAATGAGCAGTTCTTC
few,TRBV5-1,TRBJ2-5,TRBD2,CASSLISGREETQYF,TGCGCCAGCAGCTTGATTAGCGGGAGGGAAGAGACCCAGTACTTC
few,TRBV7-8,TRBJ1-1,.,CASDPLGGTEAFF,TGTGCCAGCGACCCCCTTGGGGGGACTGAAGCTTTCTTT
.,TRBV9,TRBJ2-2,TRBD1,CASSVKVFDRGVTGELFF,TGTGCCAGCAGCGTGAAGGTTTTCGACAGGGGGGTCACCGGGGAGCTGTTTTTT
.,TRBV5-5,TRBJ2-5,TRBD2,CASSLGTSGRISQYF,TGTGCCAGCAGCTTGGGGACTAGCGGGAGGATATCCCAGTACTTC
few,TRBV11-2,TRBJ2-3,.,CASGGREPSSTDTQYF,TGTGCCAGTGGGGGTCGCGAGCCGTCTAGCACAGATACGCAGTATTTT
.,TRBV21-1,TRBJ2-5,.,CASRALRKWTSAERETQYF,TGTGCCAGCCGAGCACTGAGGAAATGGACTAGCGCGGAGCGTGAGACCCAGTACTTC
many,TRBV5-1,TRBJ2-7,TRBD1,CASSQTGLDEQYF,TGCGCCAGCAGCCAGACAGGGTTGGACGAGCAGTACTTC
many,TRBV15,TRBJ2-5,.,CATSRGAGTQYF,TGTGCCACCAGCCGGGGGGCCGGGACCCAGTACTTC
many,TRBV9,TRBJ2-7,TRBD2,CASSPTSLAAEQYF,TGTGCCAGCAGCCCAACGTCCCTAGCGGCCGAGCAGTACTTC
.,TRBV12-3/TRBV12-4,TRBJ1-2,.,CASSLAGSPNYGYTF,TGTGCCAGCAGTTTAGCGGGCTCCCCTAACTATGGCTACACCTTC
few,TRBV20-1,TRBJ1-1,.,CSARDGTRLAEAFF,TGCAGTGCTAGAGATGGTACTAGGTTGGCTGAAGCTTTCTTT
.,TRBV9,TRBJ1-1,.,CASNPGGMNTEAFF,TGTGCCAGCAACCCCGGAGGAATGAACACTGAAGCTTTCTTT
.,TRBV7-2,TRBJ1-2,.,CASSLFNYGYTF,TGTGCCAGCAGCTTATTCAACTATGGCTACACCTTC
few,TRBV7-9,TRBJ2-6,.,CASSLPLSGANVLTF,TGTGCCAGCAGCTTACCCCTCTCTGGGGCCAACGTCCTGACTTTC
few,TRBV6-1,TRBJ2-2,.,CASSKIPQKTGELFF,TGTGCCAGCAGCAAAATACCCCAGAAGACCGGGGAGCTGTTTTTT
few,TRBV15,TRBJ2-2,.,CATSIREGIGGELFF,TGTGCCACCAGTATACGGGAAGGAATAGGCGGGGAGCTGTTTTTT
few,TRBV7-2,TRBJ2-2,TRBD1,CASSTQQGASGELFF,TGTGCCAGCAGCACTCAACAGGGGGCGAGCGGGGAGCTGTTTTTT
few,TRBV3-1,TRBJ2-3,TRBD2,CASPSLAGLKTDTQYF,TGTGCCAGCCCGTCGCTAGCGGGACTTAAGACAGATACGCAGTATTTT
.,TRBV28,TRBJ2-5,.,CATKEGGRLQETQYF,TGTGCCACCAAGGAGGGGGGGCGTCTCCAAGAGACCCAGTACTTC
many,TRBV6-1,TRBJ2-1,TRBD2,CASSEGGYNEQFF,TGTGCCAGCAGTGAGGGGGGGTACAATGAGCAGTTCTTC
many,TRBV9,TRBJ1-4,TRBD1,CASSAGTAKRGEKLFF,TGTGCCAGCAGCGCCGGGACAGCCAAACGCGGTGAAAAACTGTTTTTT
few,TRBV5-1,TRBJ2-5,TRBD1,CASSGGTGSVPQYF,TGCGCCAGCAGCGGGGGGACAGGGTCGGTTCCGCAGTACTTC
many,TRBV5-1,TRBJ2-7,.,CASSKGYEQYF,TGCGCCAGCAGCAAAGGCTACGAGCAGTACTTC
.,TRBV7-2,TRBJ1-5,TRBD1,CASSSGGGRRNQPQHF,TGTGCCAGCAGCTCAGGGGGCGGGAGGCGCAATCAGCCCCAGCATTTT
few,TRBV5-1,TRBJ2-6,.,CASAPGFVSGANVLTF,TGCGCCAGCGCACCAGGGTTTGTATCTGGGGCCAACGTCCTGACTTTC
.,TRBV7-2,TRBJ2-2,.,CASSLSYTGELFF,TGTGCCAGCAGCCTCTCCTACACCGGGGAGCTGTTTTTT
.,TRBV3-1,TRBJ2-7,.,CASSQEREFWEQYF,TGTGCCAGCAGCCAAGAGAGAGAGTTCTGGGAGCAGTACTTC
.,TRBV13,TRBJ2-1,TRBD2,CASSSAGTSGTSSYNEQFF,TGTGCCAGCAGCTCCGCCGGGACTAGCGGGACGAGCTCCTACAATGAGCAGTTCTTC
.,TRBV7-2,TRBJ2-5,.,CASSLLGGTLQETQYF,TGTGCCAGCAGCCTTTTAGGAGGGACTCTTCAAGAGACCCAGTACTTC
.,TRBV12-3/TRBV12-4,TRBJ2-1,TRBD2,CASSFGLAGNNEQFF,TGTGCCAGCAGTTTTGGCCTAGCGGGGAACAATGAGCAGTTCTTC
few,TRBV21-1,TRBJ2-7,.,CASSAWWEQYF,TGTGCCAGCAGCGCCTGGTGGGAGCAGTACTTC
many,TRBV7-2,TRBJ2-3,.,CASSLGQGRTDTQYF,TGTGCCAGCAGCTTAGGCCAGGGTCGGACAGATACGCAGTATTTT
.,TRBV20-1,TRBJ2-7,TRBD1,CSAVRTGRHEQYF,TGCAGTGCTGTGCGGACAGGACGCCACGAGCAGTACTTC
.,TRBV12-3/TRBV12-4,TRBJ2-3,TRBD2,CASSWSGRGDTQYF,TGTGCCAGCAGTTGGAGCGGGAGAGGAGATACGCAGTATTTT
.,TRBV20-1,TRBJ2-2,.,CSATSTNTGELFF,TGCAGTGCGACTTCAACCAACACCGGGGAGCTGTTTTTT
.,TRBV5-1,TRBJ2-5,TRBD2,CASRRTSQETQYF,TGCGCCAGCAGGCGGACTAGCCAAGAGACCCAGTACTTC
.,TRBV28,TRBJ2-3,TRBD2,CASSPSPGLASDTQYF,TGTGCCAGCAGCCCCTCCCCGGGACTAGCGTCAGATACGCAGTATTTT